The 26 T cell receptor beta chains given below trace back to one sample, sequenced in a study of Graves' ophthalmopathy and Graves' hyperthyroidism. Beta-chain TCR CDR3 regions were amplified from RNA transcripts. First-round RT-PCR with HTBI primers preceded a second-round multiplex PCR. TCRdb reanalysed the multiplex PCR reads using MiXCR and keeps one entry per CDR3 protein. This sample carries about 620,000 distinct CDR3 sequences, about 20% of them seen once, and the ten largest clones take more than 5.5%. Sequencing input: peripheral blood. Source of these receptors: a woman between 18 and 29 years old with stable Graves' hyperthyroidism. Some clones in this sample may be carry-over from other donors' samples.

The rearrangement joins TRBV5-1 to TRBJ2-7, with D perhaps TRBD1 (5 bases). V was cut by 2 bases and J by 4 bases, with 16 bases left in between. The CDR3 is made up of 15 amino acids. In germline, CDR1 is SGHRS, CDR2 YFSETQ. The CDR3 protein is CASSLRRQSNYEQYF. In DNA, the CDR3 is TGCGCCAGCAGCTTAAGACGACAGTCAAATTACGAGCAGTACTTC.

This clonotype was recorded many times. J is TRBJ1-1 and V is TRBV2, with TRBD1 identical over 9 bases. CDR3 length: 16 residues. Trimming cost V 5 bases and J 3 bases; bases outside gene matches: 10. Germline-derived CDR1 and CDR2 are SNHLY and FYNNEI. CDR3 DNA sequence: TGTGCCAGCAGTCGCGGTACAGGGGGCGCGTACACTGAAGCTTTCTTT. Protein sequence: CASSRGTGGAYTEAFF.

V usage is TRBV2 and J usage is TRBJ1-2; TRBD1 agrees at 11 bases. There are 16 residues in the CDR3. Per the germline V gene, CDR1 is SNHLY and CDR2 is FYNNEI. V shed 4 bases, J shed 2 bases, and the junction held 6 bases outside the gene matches. CDR3 bases: TGTGCCAGCAGTGCAGGACAGGGGGCGAAAAACTATGGCTACACCTTC. Translating gives CASSAGQGAKNYGYTF.

This clonotype appeared many times. The chain joins TRBV20-1 to TRBJ1-1; D is uncertain. With 3 bases removed from V and 2 bases from J, the gap between germline ends came to 7 bases. Looked up from germline, CDR1 is DFQATT and CDR2 is SNEGSKA (reference sequence). The length of the CDR3 is 12 residues. CDR3 sequence (DNA): TGCAGTGCTAGTCGGCTTAACACTGAAGCTTTCTTT. Translated: CSASRLNTEAFF.

This clonotype has a count of ten or more. This chain connects TRBV29-1 to TRBJ2-7; 12 nucleotides agree with TRBD2. Germline V lookup: CDR1 SQVTM, CDR2 ANQGSEA. Trimming at V came to 7 bases and at J to 5 bases, leaving 3 bases not matched to a gene. CDR3 length equals 12 residues. For the CDR3, the DNA is TGCAGCGCTCGACTAGCGGGAGACGAGCAGTACTTC. This gives the protein CSARLAGDEQYF.

This clonotype was observed many times. This chain links TRBV12-3 or TRBV12-4 with TRBJ1-5, with a weak D call TRBD1 (5 bases). V lost 3 bases, J lost 3 bases, and 9 bases lay in between. The CDR3 totals 14 residues. In DNA, the CDR3 is TGTGCCAGCAGTTTGGGGGGTTACAATCAGCCCCAGCATTTT. It encodes CASSLGGYNQPQHF.

The J gene is TRBJ2-3, the V gene TRBV10-2; D remains ambiguous. This CDR3 region has 12 residues. Germline CDR1 is WSHSY and CDR2 is SAAADI. V lost 3 bases and J lost 5, with 6 bases in between. DNA of the CDR3: TGCGCCAGCAGTGAATGGGGAGATACGCAGTATTTT. Translated: CASSEWGDTQYF.

This clonotype was counted at least ten times. V gene TRBV29-1 combines with J gene TRBJ1-1; D gene uncertain. This CDR3 contains 13 residues. Trimming removed 0 bases at V and 7 bases at J, with 12 bases between. Per germline, CDR1 SQVTM and CDR2 ANQGSEA. The DNA of the CDR3 is TGCAGCGTTGAAGACCCCCAGGAAGGTGAAGCTTTCTTT. Its protein product is CSVEDPQEGEAFF.

Comments on this clonotype: A much bigger clone sits one base away, suggesting this may be a read error. The J gene is TRBJ1-2, the V gene TRBV7-6, with D perhaps matching TRBD1 (6 bases). Germline V CDR1 and CDR2: SGHVS, FNYEAQ. CDR3 length: 15 amino acids. V shed 8 bases and J shed 8 bases, with 24 bases lying between them. The CDR3 DNA reads TGTGCCAGCGGCTCCGGACAGCCCGGCAGGGCAGGCTACACCTTC. Residues: CASGSGQPGRAGYTF.

This clonotype came up many times. The DNA of the CDR3 is TGTGCCAGCAGTTCGACAGGGTCTGAAGCTTTCTTT. It translates to CASSSTGSEAFF. The chain links TRBV6-5 to TRBJ1-1; 7 positions agree with TRBD1. Germline V CDR1 and CDR2: MNHEY, SVGAGI. The CDR3 extends over 12 amino acids. Trimming at V came to 4 bases and at J to 6 bases, leaving 2 bases not matched to a gene.

The table lists this clonotype with many counts. The chain recombines TRBV10-3 with TRBJ1-1; D uncertain. V was cut by 10 bases and J by 3 bases, with 21 bases left in between. CDR3 length: 15 amino acids. Germline V lookup: CDR1 ENHRY, CDR2 SYGVKD. This chain's CDR3 is CATKHKGGWHTEAFF. CDR3 DNA sequence: TGTGCCACCAAGCATAAGGGCGGCTGGCACACTGAAGCTTTCTTT.

The chain uses TRBV7-2 and TRBJ1-2; D unclear. The CDR3 totals 14 residues. Trimming stripped 1 base from V and 6 bases from J, with 12 bases between. Germline V gives CDR1 SGHTA, CDR2 FQGNSA. As DNA, the CDR3 is TGTGCCAGCAGCTTAGAAGGGCGCGTAAATGGCTACACCTTC. This translates into CASSLEGRVNGYTF.

This clonotype showed up many times. The chain recombines TRBV20-1 with TRBJ1-6; 7 bases align to TRBD1. CDR3 length equals 17 residues. Germline trimming cut 5 bases from V and 8 bases from J; bases unmatched to any gene: 18. The V gene's germline CDR1 is DFQATT and CDR2 SNEGSKA (reference sequence). The CDR3 DNA reads TGCAGTGCTCTACGACAGGGTTATCATTTAACTTATTCACCCCTCCACTTT. This sequence encodes CSALRQGYHLTYSPLHF.

This sequence joins TRBV18 and TRBJ1-2; 11 bases line up with TRBD1. The CDR3 totals 13 residues. Germline V gene sequence: CDR1 KGHSH, CDR2 LQKENI. J gave up 8 bases and V 8 bases, and 7 bases lay outside the gene matches. CDR3 sequence (DNA): TGTGCCAGCAAAGGACAGGGGGCGCCAGGCTACACCTTC. It yields the protein CASKGQGAPGYTF.

V and J are TRBV7-8 and TRBJ1-6; 10 bases line up with TRBD1. With V trimmed by 5 bases and J by 7 bases, 11 bases remained unmatched. From germline, CDR1 is SGHVS and CDR2 FQNEAQ. The CDR3 is 17 amino acids. The CDR3 DNA follows: TGTGCCAGCAGCGACGGGGACAGGGGCCCGGAAAATTCACCCCTCCACTTT. Its translation: CASSDGDRGPENSPLHF.

This clonotype was found a few times. This chain links TRBV6-2 or TRBV6-3 with TRBJ1-1; 9 nucleotides agree with TRBD1. V shed 0 bases, J shed 5 bases, and the junction held 4 bases outside the gene matches. Looked up from germline, CDR1 is MNHEY and CDR2 is SVGEGT. This CDR3 is built from 15 residues. The CDR3 DNA follows: TGTGCCAGCAGTTACTCGGGGACAGGGAGGACTGAAGCTTTCTTT. It encodes CASSYSGTGRTEAFF.

This clonotype was seen repeatedly, ten times or more. At one boundary the junction diverges from the germline segment, which might be a read error. This sequence joins TRBV11-2 and TRBJ1-2; weak D call: TRBD1 (6 bases). Looked up from germline, CDR1 is SGHAT and CDR2 is FQNNGV. The CDR3 length is 13 residues. CDR3 sequence (DNA): TGTGCCAGCAGCTTAAGACAGGCCTATGGCCACACCTTC. Its protein is CASSLRQAYGHTF.

This clonotype has only a few counts. The V gene is TRBV20-1, the J gene TRBJ1-1, with 9 bases fitting TRBD1. Germline CDR1 and CDR2: DFQATT and SNEGSKA (reference sequence). V dropped 3 bases and J dropped 5; count of bases not matched to a gene: 4. The CDR3 is made up of 13 amino acids. The CDR3 DNA reads as TGCAGTGCTAGCGGGACAGGGAGTACTGAAGCTTTCTTT. Translated, it gives CSASGTGSTEAFF.

This clonotype was counted at least ten times. V usage is TRBV19 and J usage is TRBJ2-7; D is possibly TRBD1 (6 bases). The V gene's germline CDR1 is LNHDA and CDR2 SQIVND (reference sequence). V was trimmed by 5 bases and J by 5 bases, leaving 19 bases between them. The CDR3 runs 15 residues. CDR3 bases: TGTGCCAGTAGTTTCCAATGGGGGCCAGGAGACGAGCAGTACTTC. Its protein product is CASSFQWGPGDEQYF.

This clonotype was seen at least ten times. V and J are TRBV6-1 and TRBJ1-2; 8 nucleotides line up with TRBD1. Germline CDR1 is MNHNS and CDR2 is SASEGT. CDR3 length equals 15 residues. V was pared by 6 bases and J by 2 bases, with 8 bases of the junction left unmatched. The CDR3 region has the DNA TGTGCCAGCAGCCTTCAGGGGGCGCGGAACTATGGCTACACCTTC. Protein sequence: CASSLQGARNYGYTF.

There are many counts of this clonotype. DNA of the CDR3: TGCGCCAGCAGCTTTGCAGGGACCTCCTACGAGCAGTACTTC. It is translated as CASSFAGTSYEQYF. The J gene is TRBJ2-7, the V gene TRBV5-1; possibly TRBD1 or TRBD2 for D (5 bases each). Trimming shortened V by 2 bases and J by 0 bases, and 9 bases separated the two germline ends. CDR1 is SGHRS and CDR2 is YFSETQ in the germline V gene. This CDR3 spans 14 amino acids.

This clonotype appeared many times. This chain uses TRBV6-2 or TRBV6-3 with TRBJ2-4, with D uncertain. Trimming left V 6 bases short and J 0 bases short, with 15 bases between. Germline CDR1 reads MNHEY; CDR2 reads SVGEGT. This CDR3 spans 16 amino acids. The CDR3 sequence is CASSQKAQVAKNIQYF. CDR3 in DNA: TGTGCCAGCAGCCAAAAAGCGCAGGTAGCCAAAAACATTCAGTACTTC.

Many counts were recorded for this clonotype. The V gene is TRBV20-1, the J gene TRBJ1-2, with a possible D match to TRBD1 (6 bases). Trimming removed 2 bases at V and 4 bases at J, with 14 bases between. The germline V gene encodes CDR1 DFQATT and CDR2 SNEGSKA (reference sequence). There are 14 residues in the CDR3. CDR3: CSARTPTGSYGYTF. The CDR3 nucleotides read TGCAGTGCTAGAACCCCAACAGGGTCCTATGGCTACACCTTC.

This clonotype was counted many times. CDR3 loop: CASTRTGGNQPQHF. In nucleotides, the CDR3 is TGTGCCAGCACTCGGACAGGGGGCAATCAGCCCCAGCATTTT. V usage is TRBV12-3 or TRBV12-4 and J usage is TRBJ1-5; 9 nucleotides line up with TRBD1. The CDR3 totals 14 residues. V lost 7 bases to trimming and J lost 2 bases; unmatched junction nucleotides: 3.

This clonotype was observed many times. The chain joins TRBV11-2 to TRBJ2-2, with 8 nucleotides matching TRBD1. The V and J ends lost 4 bases and 3 bases, in that order; junction bases with no gene match: 4. Germline V gives CDR1 SGHAT, CDR2 FQNNGV. There are 15 residues in the CDR3. The CDR3 sequence: CASSSNRGDTGELFF. The CDR3 coding sequence is TGTGCCAGCAGCTCTAACAGGGGGGACACCGGGGAGCTGTTTTTT.

This clonotype was found many times. The chain joins TRBV12-3 or TRBV12-4 to TRBJ1-5; the match to TRBD1 covers 7 bases. This CDR3 is built from 13 residues. Trimming took 7 bases from V and 3 from J; bases not matched to a gene: 3. CDR3 sequence (DNA): TGTGCCAGCACCAGGGGGTTCAATCAGCCCCAGCATTTT. Its protein is CASTRGFNQPQHF.